This T cell receptor beta chain was captured in a study of T cell repertoires in aging, cancer and after chemotherapy (dated by TCRdb to between 2019 and 2020). At the level of the whole study: Six donor age groups were covered, ranging from 30 or younger up to 70 or older, and each group contained at least three individuals. In the solid tumor group, the paired samples taken before and after chemotherapy came from brain tumor (glioblastoma) patients given temozolomide-based therapy. The full dataset contained several million TCR reads. To examine immunoaging and T cell reconstitution after chemotherapy, the study profiled TCR beta repertoires in peripheral blood from healthy donors and cancer patients. Alongside 95 healthy donors serving as a reference group, the cohort included 200 to 250 cancer patients, of whom 90 to 94 had hematological cancers and 110 to 140 had solid cancers.

Genomic DNA extracted from peripheral blood, rather than sorted cells or RNA, was used as the source for amplification of TCR beta rearrangements. Remarks on this clonotype: Its antigen target is currently unknown. No base quality values were provided; no much bigger clone lies one nucleotide off.

Rearranged TRB sequences spanning V, D and J segments were amplified in a multiplex touch-down PCR with a mixed TRB-A/B primer pool. Illumina adapters and sample indices were added to the amplicons in two consecutive PCR reactions performed with Phusion HS II polymerase. After gel purification with the NucleoSpin Gel and PCR Clean-up kit, the amplicons were checked using Qubit and an Agilent 2100 Bioanalyzer. Sequencing of the libraries was done on an Illumina MiSeq with paired-end, single-indexed 600-cycle runs. Turning to the authors' computational methods: Processing of the TRB sequences was carried out with MiXCR versions 2.12 and 3.0.5. A clone was defined as each unique CDR3 nucleotide sequence, and only productive sequences supported by at least two reads were kept. The repertoire metrics were Shannon diversity, evenness, clonality (calculated as one minus evenness), and diversity profiles parameterized by alpha from 0 to 5. The IGoR algorithm was used to compute generation probabilities of clones in paired pre- and post-chemotherapy samples. TCRdb reworked the public reads: Q25 trimming with fastp, MiXCR clone assembly, productive beta chains retained. Rows with one shared CDR3 protein collapse into an entry with the most common genes and DNA. None of the V and J calls come from the authors' own analysis; TCRdb made them. This sample is represented by some 4,000 distinct CDR3 sequences; about 40% of them were singletons. The ten largest clones add up to approximately 60% of the sample.

Overall study results and their limits: Median generation probability increased over the chemotherapy interval in both cancer cohorts, suggesting repertoire reconstitution through rebound thymic output. According to the authors, the repertoire data do not permit conclusions about immunological memory after chemotherapy. Compared with age-matched healthy donors, untreated patients with hematological or solid cancers had significantly lower TCR diversity and higher clonality in blood. In healthy donors, the drop in TCR diversity with age came mainly from a loss of richness, whereas in cancer patients a loss of evenness also played a part.

Sequences LNHNV (CDR1) and YYDKDF (CDR2) are obtained from the germline V gene (reference sequence). CDR3 length: 18 amino acids, cysteine to phenylalanine. Only the CDR3 portion is preserved as DNA: 54 bases, with reading frame beginning at the first base. Germline trimming: 0 bases from V, 5 bases from J; junction bases outside gene matches: 15. Sequencing used blood. The rearranged chain carries TRBV15 and TRBJ2-5, with TRBD1 matching 7 junction bases. The origin of this receptor is a human donor with a solid tumor. The DNA sequence follows: TGTGCCACCAGCAGAGATCCGACAGGGCGGACGAGTCGGGAGACCCAGTACTTC. This sequence encodes CATSRDPTGRTSRETQYF. Joined to the reference TRBV15 and TRBJ2-5 proteins, this CDR3 gives the full variable domain: DAMVIQNPRYQVTQFGKPVTLSCSQTLNHNVMYWYQQKSSQAPKLLFHYYDKDFNNEADTPDNFQSRRPNTSFCFLDIRSPGLGDTAMYLCATSRDPTGRTSRETQYFGPGTRLLVL.